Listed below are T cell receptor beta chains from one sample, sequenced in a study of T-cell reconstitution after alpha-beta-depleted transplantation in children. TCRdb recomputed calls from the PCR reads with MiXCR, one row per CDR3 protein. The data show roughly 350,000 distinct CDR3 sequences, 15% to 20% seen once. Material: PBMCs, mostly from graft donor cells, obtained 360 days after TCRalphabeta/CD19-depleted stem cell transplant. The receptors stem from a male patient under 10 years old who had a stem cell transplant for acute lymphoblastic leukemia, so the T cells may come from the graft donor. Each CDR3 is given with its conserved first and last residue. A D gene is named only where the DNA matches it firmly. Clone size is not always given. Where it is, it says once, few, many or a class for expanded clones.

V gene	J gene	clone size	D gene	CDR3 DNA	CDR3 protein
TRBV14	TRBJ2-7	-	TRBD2	TGTGCCAGCAGCCAAGGACTAGCGGGAGGACTTAGCTCCTACGAGCAGTACTTC	CASSQGLAGGLSSYEQYF
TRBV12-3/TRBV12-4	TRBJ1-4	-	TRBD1	TGTGCCAGCAGTTTAGGACAGGGCATGGGGGAAAAACTGTTTTTT	CASSLGQGMGEKLFF
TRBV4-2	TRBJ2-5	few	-	TGTGCCAGCAGCCAAGGGTATGAAGAGACCCAGTACTTC	CASSQGYEETQYF
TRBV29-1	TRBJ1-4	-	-	TGCAGCGTTAGTGGGAGAGGAGATGAAAAACTGTTTTTT	CSVSGRGDEKLFF
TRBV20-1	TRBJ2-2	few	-	TGCAGTGCTAGCAAGGCGGGGTTAGGCGGGGAGCTGTTTTTT	CSASKAGLGGELFF
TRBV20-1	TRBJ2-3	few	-	TGCAGTGCTAGAGTCGACTACTTTAGCACAGATACGCAGTATTTT	CSARVDYFSTDTQYF
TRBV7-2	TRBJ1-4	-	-	TGTGCCAGCAGCTTACAGGGAGGAATGAATGAAAAACTGTTTTTT	CASSLQGGMNEKLFF
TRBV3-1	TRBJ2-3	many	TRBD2	TGTGCCAGCAGCCAACCAGCGGGAGGGAGCACAGATACGCAGTATTTT	CASSQPAGGSTDTQYF
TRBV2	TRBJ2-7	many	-	TGTGCCAGCAGTGATAACGGGAGAAGGGTCTACGAGCAGTACTTC	CASSDNGRRVYEQYF
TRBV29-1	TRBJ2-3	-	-	TGCAGCGTTGAAAGGTTGCAGAGATCCACAGATACGCAGTATTTT	CSVERLQRSTDTQYF
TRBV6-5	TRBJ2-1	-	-	TGTGCCAGCGTTCGGAGCTCCTACAATGAGCAGTTCTTC	CASVRSSYNEQFF
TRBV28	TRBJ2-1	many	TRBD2	TGTGCCAGCAGTGGACTAGCGGGGACTATGTCGTATGAGCAGTTCTTC	CASSGLAGTMSYEQFF
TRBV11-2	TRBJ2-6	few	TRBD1	TGTGCCAGCATCGGCACGGGACAGGGGGCGGCCAACGTCCTGACTTTC	CASIGTGQGAANVLTF
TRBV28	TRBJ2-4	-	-	TGTGCCAGCAGCTCATCGGGACACGTAAACTTAAACATTCAGTACTTC	CASSSSGHVNLNIQYF
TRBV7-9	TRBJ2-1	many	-	TGTGCCAGCAGCTTAAGCTCGGCTGCACACAATGAGCAGTTCTTC	CASSLSSAAHNEQFF
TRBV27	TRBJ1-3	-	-	TGTGCCACCCGCAGGACATCTTCTGGAAACACCATATATTTT	CATRRTSSGNTIYF